The entry below describes one T cell receptor beta chain. Its antigen is as yet unknown. The sample originates from a study of T-cell memory formation after mild COVID-19. TCRdb passed the 5' RACE reads through MiXCR, listing each CDR3 protein once. The sample yields fewer than 250,000 distinct CDR3 sequences, 25% to 35% seen once. Germline values: CDR1 LNHNV, CDR2 YYDKDF (reference sequence). This CDR3 has 15 residues. Trimming cost V 3 bases and J 5 bases; bases outside gene matches: 6. Study-level findings and limits: Among clones contracting day 15 to 85, CD4/CD8 was balanced, whereas later expanders leaned CD4+. Clones that contracted clustered mainly in CM and EM if CD4+ and in EMRA if CD8+. Cross-reactive memory apparently joined, as some responding clones appeared in pre-infection memory.

The rearrangement uses TRBV15 and TRBJ1-3; 8 bases line up with TRBD1. Sequenced material: PBMCs or a T cell subset sorted from them (not recorded which). The sequence derives from an adult woman who had mild COVID-19 (a few samples of this study predate the infection). Cell type and time point are not known. CDR3 protein: CATSSRRDRRNTIYF. The CDR3 DNA reads TGTGCCACCAGCAGTCGACGGGACAGGAGAAACACCATATATTTT.